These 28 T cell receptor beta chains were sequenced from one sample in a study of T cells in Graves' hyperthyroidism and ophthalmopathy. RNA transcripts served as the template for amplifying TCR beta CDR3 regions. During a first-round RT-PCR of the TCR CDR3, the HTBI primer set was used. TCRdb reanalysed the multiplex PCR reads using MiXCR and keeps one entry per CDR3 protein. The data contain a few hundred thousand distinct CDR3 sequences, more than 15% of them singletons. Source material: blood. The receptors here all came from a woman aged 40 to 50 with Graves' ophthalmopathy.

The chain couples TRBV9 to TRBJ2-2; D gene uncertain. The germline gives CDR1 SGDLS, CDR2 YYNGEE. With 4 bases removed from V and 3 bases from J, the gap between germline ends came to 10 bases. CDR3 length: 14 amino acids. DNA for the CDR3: TGTGCCAGCAGCCCCCGACCGGACACCGGGGAGCTGTTTTTT. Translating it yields CASSPRPDTGELFF.

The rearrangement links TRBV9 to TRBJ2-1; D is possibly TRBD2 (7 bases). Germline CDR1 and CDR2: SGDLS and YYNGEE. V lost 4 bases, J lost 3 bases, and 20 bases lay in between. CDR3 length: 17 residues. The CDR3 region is CASSSTAGGPDYNEQFF. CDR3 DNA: TGTGCCAGCAGCTCAACTGCCGGGGGGCCAGACTACAATGAGCAGTTCTTC.

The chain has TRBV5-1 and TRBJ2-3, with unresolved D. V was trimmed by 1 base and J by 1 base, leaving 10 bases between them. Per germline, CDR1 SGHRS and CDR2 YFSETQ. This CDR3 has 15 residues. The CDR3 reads CASSLYSQGTDTQYF. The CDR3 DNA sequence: TGCGCCAGCAGCTTGTATAGTCAGGGCACAGATACGCAGTATTTT. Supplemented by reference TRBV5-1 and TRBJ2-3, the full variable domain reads KAGVTQTPRYLIKTRGQQVTLSCSPISGHRSVSWYQQTPGQGLQFLFEYFSETQRNKGNFPGRFSGRQFSNSRSEMNVSTLELGDSALYLCASSLYSQGTDTQYFGPGTRLTVL.

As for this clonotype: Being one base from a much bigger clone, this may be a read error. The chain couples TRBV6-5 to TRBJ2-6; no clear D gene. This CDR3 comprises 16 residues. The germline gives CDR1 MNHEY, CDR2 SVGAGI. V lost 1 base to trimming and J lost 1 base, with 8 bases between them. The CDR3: CASSYYDGSGANVLTF. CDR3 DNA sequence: TGTGCCAGCAGTTACTATGACGGTTCTGGGGCCAACGTCCTGACTTTC.

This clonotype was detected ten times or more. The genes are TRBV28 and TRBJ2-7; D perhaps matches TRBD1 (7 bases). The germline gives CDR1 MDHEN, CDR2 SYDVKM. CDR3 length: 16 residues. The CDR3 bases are TGTGTCGGAGAGGGGGCCGGGGGTAAGAGCTCCTACGAGCAGTACTTC. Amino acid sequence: CVGEGAGGKSSYEQYF.

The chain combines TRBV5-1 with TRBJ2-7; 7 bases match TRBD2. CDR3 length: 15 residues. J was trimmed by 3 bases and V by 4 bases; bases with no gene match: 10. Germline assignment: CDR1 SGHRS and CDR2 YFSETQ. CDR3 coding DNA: TGCGCCAGCAGCGAAGTGGGCAGCGGGAACTACGAGCAGTACTTC. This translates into CASSEVGSGNYEQYF.

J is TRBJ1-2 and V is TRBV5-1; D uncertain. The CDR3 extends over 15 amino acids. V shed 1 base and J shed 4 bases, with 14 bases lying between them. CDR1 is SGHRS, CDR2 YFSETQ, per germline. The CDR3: CASSLSQSQAYGYTF. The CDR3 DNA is TGCGCCAGCAGCTTGAGTCAGTCCCAGGCCTATGGCTACACCTTC.

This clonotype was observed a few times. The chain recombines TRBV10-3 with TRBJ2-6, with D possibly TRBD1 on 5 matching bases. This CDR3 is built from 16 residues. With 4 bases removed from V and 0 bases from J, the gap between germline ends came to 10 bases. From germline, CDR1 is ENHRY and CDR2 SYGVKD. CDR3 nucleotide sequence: TGTGCCATCAGTGCTTGGGGCCGCTCTGGGGCCAACGTCCTGACTTTC. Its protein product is CAISAWGRSGANVLTF.

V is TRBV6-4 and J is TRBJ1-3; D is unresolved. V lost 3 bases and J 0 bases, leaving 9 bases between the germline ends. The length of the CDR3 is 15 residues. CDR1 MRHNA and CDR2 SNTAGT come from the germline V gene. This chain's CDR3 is CASSEAAGSGNTIYF. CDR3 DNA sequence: TGTGCCAGCAGTGAAGCGGCAGGCTCTGGAAACACCATATATTTT.

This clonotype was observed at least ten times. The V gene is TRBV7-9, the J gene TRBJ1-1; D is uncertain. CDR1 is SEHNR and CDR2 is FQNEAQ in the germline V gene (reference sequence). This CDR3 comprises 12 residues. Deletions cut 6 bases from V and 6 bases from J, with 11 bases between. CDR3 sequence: CASSHYGPEAFF. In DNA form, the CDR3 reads TGTGCCAGCAGTCATTACGGGCCTGAAGCTTTCTTT.

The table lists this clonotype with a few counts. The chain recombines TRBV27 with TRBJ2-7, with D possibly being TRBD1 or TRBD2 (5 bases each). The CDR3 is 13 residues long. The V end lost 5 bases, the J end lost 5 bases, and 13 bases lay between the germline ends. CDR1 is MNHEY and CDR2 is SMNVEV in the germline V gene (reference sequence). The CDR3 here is CASSPPGTNEQYF. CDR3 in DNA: TGTGCCAGCAGTCCGCCCGGGACCAACGAGCAGTACTTC.

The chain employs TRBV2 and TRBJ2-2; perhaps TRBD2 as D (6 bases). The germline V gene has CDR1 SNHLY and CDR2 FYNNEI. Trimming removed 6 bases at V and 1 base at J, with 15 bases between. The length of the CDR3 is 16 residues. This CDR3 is CASSPERRENTGELFF. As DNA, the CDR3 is TGTGCCAGCAGCCCAGAGCGGAGGGAGAACACCGGGGAGCTGTTTTTT.

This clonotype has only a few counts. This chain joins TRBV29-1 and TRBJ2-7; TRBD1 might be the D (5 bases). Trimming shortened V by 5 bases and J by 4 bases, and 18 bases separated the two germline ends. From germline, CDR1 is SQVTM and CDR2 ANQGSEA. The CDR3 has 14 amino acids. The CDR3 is CSVSPTGTGYEQYF. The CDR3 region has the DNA TGCAGCGTTTCTCCTACAGGAACCGGTTACGAGCAGTACTTC.

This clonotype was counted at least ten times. The CDR3: CASSLGAGGAYEQYF. The CDR3 DNA reads TGTGCCAGCAGCTTAGGAGCGGGAGGTGCCTACGAGCAGTACTTC. The chain links TRBV11-2 to TRBJ2-7, with 9 bases that match TRBD2. The CDR3 has 15 amino acids. Trimming removed 1 base from V and 2 bases from J; junction bases left unmatched: 3. Germline assignment: CDR1 SGHAT and CDR2 FQNNGV.

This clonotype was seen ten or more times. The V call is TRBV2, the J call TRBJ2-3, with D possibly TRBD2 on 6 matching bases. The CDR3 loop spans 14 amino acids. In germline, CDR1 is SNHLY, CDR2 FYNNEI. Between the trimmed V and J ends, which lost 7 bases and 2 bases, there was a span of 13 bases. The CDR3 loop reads CASKAEGSTDTQYF. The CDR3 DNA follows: TGTGCCAGCAAGGCGGAGGGGTCCACAGATACGCAGTATTTT.

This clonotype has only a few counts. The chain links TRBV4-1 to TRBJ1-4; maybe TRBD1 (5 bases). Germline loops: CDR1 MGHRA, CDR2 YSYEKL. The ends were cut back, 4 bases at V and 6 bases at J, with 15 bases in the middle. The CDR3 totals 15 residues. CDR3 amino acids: CASSPRGWGDEKLFF. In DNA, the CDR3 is TGCGCCAGCAGCCCTAGAGGGTGGGGCGATGAAAAACTGTTTTTT.

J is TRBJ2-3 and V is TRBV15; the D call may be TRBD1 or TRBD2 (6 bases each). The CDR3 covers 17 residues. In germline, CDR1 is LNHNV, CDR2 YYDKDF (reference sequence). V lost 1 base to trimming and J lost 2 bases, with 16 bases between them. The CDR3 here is CATSRGVGGTNTDTQYF. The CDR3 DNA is TGTGCCACCAGCAGAGGGGTAGGGGGGACGAACACAGATACGCAGTATTTT.

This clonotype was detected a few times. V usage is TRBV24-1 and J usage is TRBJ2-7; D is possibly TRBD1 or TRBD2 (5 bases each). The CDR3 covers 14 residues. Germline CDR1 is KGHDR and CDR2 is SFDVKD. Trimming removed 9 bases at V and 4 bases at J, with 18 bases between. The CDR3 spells CATFNGDLRYEQYF. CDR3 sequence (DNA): TGTGCCACCTTCAACGGGGACCTGCGATACGAGCAGTACTTC.

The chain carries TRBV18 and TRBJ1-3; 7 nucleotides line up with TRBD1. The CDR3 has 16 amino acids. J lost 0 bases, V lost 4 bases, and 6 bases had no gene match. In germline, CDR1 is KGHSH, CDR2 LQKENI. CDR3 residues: CASSRATGFSGNTIYF. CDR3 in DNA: TGTGCCAGCTCACGCGCGACAGGGTTCTCTGGAAACACCATATATTTT.

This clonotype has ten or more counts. The CDR3 DNA reads TGTGCCAGCAGCTCGACAGGGGCTGGCGATGGCTACACCTTC. It yields the protein CASSSTGAGDGYTF. This chain joins TRBV7-8 and TRBJ1-2; 8 bases align to TRBD1. With 4 bases clipped from V and 6 bases from J, the junction kept 7 bases outside the gene matches. The CDR3 contains 14 residues. Germline CDR1 and CDR2: SGHVS and FQNEAQ.

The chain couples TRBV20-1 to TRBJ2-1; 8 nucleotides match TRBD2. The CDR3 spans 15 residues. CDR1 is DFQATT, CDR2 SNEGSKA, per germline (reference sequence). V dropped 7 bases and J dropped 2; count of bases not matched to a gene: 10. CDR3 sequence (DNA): TGCAGTGTCAAGGAGGGACTAGGAACCTACAATGAGCAGTTCTTC. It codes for CSVKEGLGTYNEQFF.

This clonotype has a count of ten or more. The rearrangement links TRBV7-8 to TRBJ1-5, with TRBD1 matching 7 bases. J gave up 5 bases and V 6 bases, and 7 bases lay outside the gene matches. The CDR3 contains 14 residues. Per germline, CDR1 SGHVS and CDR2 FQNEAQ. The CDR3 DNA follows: TGTGCCAGCAGTTTGGGCCAGGGGGATCAGCCCCAGCATTTT. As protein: CASSLGQGDQPQHF.

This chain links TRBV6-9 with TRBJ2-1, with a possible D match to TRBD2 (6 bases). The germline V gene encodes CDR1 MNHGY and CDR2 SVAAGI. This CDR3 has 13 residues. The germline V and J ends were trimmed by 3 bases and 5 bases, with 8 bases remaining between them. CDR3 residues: CASSYGGDNEQFF. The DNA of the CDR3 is TGTGCCAGCAGTTACGGGGGAGACAATGAGCAGTTCTTC.

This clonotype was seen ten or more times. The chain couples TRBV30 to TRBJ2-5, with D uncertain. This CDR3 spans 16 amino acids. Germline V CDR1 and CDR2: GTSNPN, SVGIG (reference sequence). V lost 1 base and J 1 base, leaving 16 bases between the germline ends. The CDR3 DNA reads TGTGCCTGGAGTGGGACCCCCATGTATCTCCAAGAGACCCAGTACTTC. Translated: CAWSGTPMYLQETQYF.

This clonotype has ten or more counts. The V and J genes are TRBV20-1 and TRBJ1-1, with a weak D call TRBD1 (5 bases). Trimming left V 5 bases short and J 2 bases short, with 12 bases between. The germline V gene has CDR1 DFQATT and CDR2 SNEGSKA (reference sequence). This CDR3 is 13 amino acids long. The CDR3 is CSACRDGNTEAFF. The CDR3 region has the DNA TGCAGTGCTTGCCGGGACGGCAACACTGAAGCTTTCTTT.

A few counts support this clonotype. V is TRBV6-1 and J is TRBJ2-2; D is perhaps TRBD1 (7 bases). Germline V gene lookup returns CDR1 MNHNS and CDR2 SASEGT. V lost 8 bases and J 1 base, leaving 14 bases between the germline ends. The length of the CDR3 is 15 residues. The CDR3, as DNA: TGTGCCAGCGGCGATCAGGGGGGGAACACCGGGGAGCTGTTTTTT. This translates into CASGDQGGNTGELFF.

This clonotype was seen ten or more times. This chain's CDR3 is CASRSLFGETQYF. The CDR3 DNA reads TGTGCCAGCAGGTCTCTGTTTGGAGAGACCCAGTACTTC. The V and J genes are TRBV6-1 and TRBJ2-5; no firm D call. Between the trimmed V and J ends, which lost 6 bases and 4 bases, there was a span of 12 bases. Germline V gene sequence: CDR1 MNHNS, CDR2 SASEGT. The CDR3 is 13 residues long.

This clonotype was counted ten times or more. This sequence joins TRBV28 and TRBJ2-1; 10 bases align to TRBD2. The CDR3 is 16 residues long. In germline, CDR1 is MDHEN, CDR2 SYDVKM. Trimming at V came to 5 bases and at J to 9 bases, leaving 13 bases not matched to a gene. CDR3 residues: CASSLIKREGLVEQFF. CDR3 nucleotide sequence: TGTGCCAGCAGTCTGATTAAGCGGGAGGGGCTCGTTGAGCAGTTCTTC.